This T cell receptor beta chain comes out of a study of blood T cell repertoires in COVID-19. TCRdb's copy holds only in-frame clones and misses some; the assay was immunoSEQ multiplex PCR. The data hold approximately 200,000 clones, with roughly nine tenths observed a single time. In germline, CDR1 is LNHDA, CDR2 SQIVND (reference sequence). The ends lost 1 base at V and 2 bases at J; junction bases unmatched: 2. This CDR3 is built from 14 residues. Sequencing was performed on PBMCs or T cells enriched from blood (not recorded which). This chain joins TRBV19 and TRBJ2-7; 7 nucleotides line up with TRBD1. The sequence derives from a young woman who had recovered from COVID-19. The CDR3 sequence is CASSIAGTAYEQYF. The CDR3 coding sequence is TGTGCCAGTAGTATAGCTGGGACAGCCTACGAGCAGTACTTC.